One and the same sample provided the 20 T cell receptor beta chains below, sequenced in a study of T cell clones after liver transplantation. Using immunoSEQ multiplex PCR, the repertoire was profiled, and TCRdb retains in-frame clones only, with some absent. The profile covers 90,000 to 120,000 clones, with roughly 80% appearing a single time and over 0.75% taken by the ten largest. The starting material was CD4+ T cells from blood, obtained before liver transplant. The receptors derive from a human donor who received a liver transplant.

This chain joins TRBV7-2 and TRBJ2-5, with D unclear. Between the trimmed V and J ends, which lost 1 base and 5 bases, there was a span of 11 bases. CDR1 is SGHTA and CDR2 is FQGNSA in the germline V gene. This CDR3 spans 14 amino acids. The CDR3 DNA reads as TGTGCCAGCAGCTTAGTTGTTACTCGGGAGACCCAGTACTTC. It specifies CASSLVVTRETQYF.

J is TRBJ1-3 and V is TRBV9; D remains ambiguous. V was shortened by 0 bases and J by 0 bases, with 10 bases between the two germline ends. Germline CDR1 is SGDLS and CDR2 is YYNGEE. CDR3 length: 16 amino acids. In DNA form, the CDR3 reads TGTGCCAGCAGCGTAGGCGGATTTAGCTCTGGAAACACCATATATTTT. Amino acids: CASSVGGFSSGNTIYF.

The chain joins TRBV5-1 to TRBJ1-2, with D possibly matching TRBD1 (5 bases). The CDR3 loop spans 14 amino acids. V was shortened by 2 bases and J by 6 bases, with 14 bases between the two germline ends. CDR1 is SGHRS and CDR2 is YFSETQ in the germline V gene. Written as DNA, the CDR3 is TGCGCCAGCAGCTTTGGGGGGACGAAGGATGGCTACACCTTC. It encodes CASSFGGTKDGYTF.

The rearrangement uses TRBV18 and TRBJ2-2, with 9 bases lining up with TRBD1. The V segment lost 6 bases and the J segment 1 base; nucleotides outside the gene matches: 3. The germline V gene encodes CDR1 KGHSH and CDR2 LQKENI. CDR3 length equals 15 residues. CDR3 sequence: CASSQGQGNTGELFF. In DNA, the CDR3 is TGTGCCAGCTCCCAGGGACAGGGGAACACCGGGGAGCTGTTTTTT.

The chain is built from TRBV27 and TRBJ2-3; weak D call: TRBD1 (6 bases). This CDR3 comprises 16 residues. Germline CDR1 reads MNHEY; CDR2 reads SMNVEV (reference sequence). The V and J ends lost 3 bases and 1 base respectively, with 14 bases between them. The CDR3 is CASSFLGAVGTDTQYF. For the CDR3, the DNA is TGTGCCAGCAGTTTCCTGGGGGCGGTGGGCACAGATACGCAGTATTTT.

This clone has only one observation. The rearrangement joins TRBV27 to TRBJ1-6; D may be TRBD1 (6 bases). The germline CDR1 and CDR2 sequences are MNHEY and SMNVEV (reference sequence). The CDR3 totals 17 residues. V was clipped by 4 bases and J by 0 bases, with 13 bases between them. The CDR3 region is CASSSPTGSSYNSPLHF. In nucleotides, the CDR3 is TGTGCCAGCAGTTCCCCGACAGGAAGCTCCTATAATTCACCCCTCCACTTT.

The chain couples TRBV4-1 to TRBJ2-1, with 12 bases matching TRBD2. The CDR3 spans 16 residues. With 5 bases clipped from V and 12 bases from J, the junction kept 14 bases outside the gene matches. Per the germline V gene, CDR1 is MGHRA and CDR2 is YSYEKL. The CDR3 is CASSRPSGGAVGGQFF. For the CDR3, the DNA is TGCGCCAGCAGCAGACCTAGCGGGGGGGCCGTCGGTGGGCAGTTCTTC.

A few counts support this clone. In DNA form, the CDR3 reads TGTGCCAGTGATGACAGGGGTAACAATCAGCCCCAGCATTTT. Translated: CASDDRGNNQPQHF. This chain uses TRBV7-3 with TRBJ1-5, with 8 bases identical to TRBD1. The CDR3 contains 14 residues. The germline V gene has CDR1 SGHTA and CDR2 FQGTGA. V gave up 9 bases and J gave up 3 bases; unmatched junction bases: 7.

Comment on this clone: The junction departs from the called germline gene at one end, perhaps through a read error. J is TRBJ2-6 and V is TRBV5-1; D may be TRBD1 (5 bases). This CDR3 has 14 amino acids. From germline, CDR1 is SGHRS and CDR2 YFSETQ. CDR3 in amino acids: CAGREHTGANVLTF. The CDR3 DNA sequence: TGCGCCGGCAGGGAACACACTGGGGCCAACGTCCTGACTTTC.

The chain is built from TRBV6-5 and TRBJ2-2, with D unclear. Trimming pared 6 bases from V and 5 bases from J, leaving 10 bases between. Germline values: CDR1 MNHEY, CDR2 SVGAGI. The CDR3 runs to 13 residues. Here the CDR3 DNA reads TGTGCCAGCAGGCCAACAGTGACCGGGGAGCTGTTTTTT. Translating it yields CASRPTVTGELFF.

This chain joins TRBV5-6 and TRBJ2-7; no clear D gene. This CDR3 spans 14 amino acids. Germline assignment: CDR1 SGHDT and CDR2 YYEEEE. Trimming removed 0 bases at V and 1 base at J, with 8 bases between. The CDR3 nucleotides are TGTGCCAGCAGCTTGGGTTATCCATCCTACGAGCAGTACTTC. Amino acid sequence: CASSLGYPSYEQYF.

The chain links TRBV27 to TRBJ1-4; tentative D call: TRBD1 (5 bases). CDR1 is MNHEY and CDR2 is SMNVEV in the germline V gene (reference sequence). V lost 6 bases to trimming and J lost 1 base, with 18 bases between them. The CDR3 loop spans 17 amino acids. CDR3 region: CASRKLTVGLTNEKLFF. The CDR3 DNA sequence: TGTGCCAGCAGAAAATTAACGGTGGGACTAACTAATGAAAAACTGTTTTTT.

J is TRBJ2-3 and V is TRBV19, with TRBD2 as a possible D gene (6 bases). The CDR3 is 12 residues long. The germline V gene encodes CDR1 LNHDA and CDR2 SQIVND (reference sequence). The V and J ends lost 6 bases and 6 bases respectively, with 10 bases between them. CDR3 sequence (DNA): TGTGCCAGTAGCCCTCGGGGGGATACGCAGTATTTT. Translated, it gives CASSPRGDTQYF.

The chain couples TRBV9 to TRBJ1-3, with 10 bases identical to TRBD1. This CDR3 has 15 amino acids. Losses at the gene ends were 4 bases for V and 2 bases for J; bases not matched to a gene: 3. Germline assignment: CDR1 SGDLS and CDR2 YYNGEE. The CDR3 region is CASSRQGAAGNTIYF. The CDR3 coding sequence is TGTGCCAGCAGCCGACAGGGGGCGGCTGGAAACACCATATATTTT.

The chain is built from TRBV18 and TRBJ2-6; 7 bases are shared with TRBD1. With V trimmed by 6 bases and J by 0 bases, 11 bases remained unmatched. Germline assignment: CDR1 KGHSH and CDR2 LQKENI. The CDR3 contains 18 residues. The CDR3 sequence is CASSQDPGQLSGANVLTF. CDR3 DNA: TGTGCCAGCTCCCAGGATCCGGGACAGCTCTCTGGGGCCAACGTCCTGACTTTC.

The CDR3 spells CASSVEGLGNTEAFF. In DNA, the CDR3 is TGTGCCAGCAGCGTAGAAGGGCTTGGGAACACTGAAGCTTTCTTT. J is TRBJ1-1 and V is TRBV9; no clear D gene. The CDR3 is 15 residues long. Trimming shortened V by 0 bases and J by 1 base, and 10 bases separated the two germline ends. CDR1 and CDR2 from the germline V gene are SGDLS and YYNGEE.

The genes are TRBV29-1 and TRBJ1-4, with 8 nucleotides matching TRBD1. Germline V gene sequence: CDR1 SQVTM, CDR2 ANQGSEA. This CDR3 is built from 15 residues. V shed 0 bases and J 8 bases; nucleotides not matched to a gene: 8. This chain's CDR3 is CSVEDERTGGEKLFF. CDR3 in DNA: TGCAGCGTTGAAGACGAGAGAACAGGGGGAGAAAAACTGTTTTTT.

This chain connects TRBV19 to TRBJ2-7; D unclear. The germline CDR1 and CDR2 sequences are LNHDA and SQIVND (reference sequence). V lost 3 bases to trimming and J lost 6 bases, with 12 bases between them. This CDR3 has 13 residues. CDR3: CASSMFQGFEQYF. In DNA form, the CDR3 reads TGTGCCAGTAGTATGTTTCAAGGGTTCGAGCAGTACTTC.

The chain joins TRBV7-8 to TRBJ1-1, with TRBD1 matching 8 bases. J was trimmed by 13 bases and V by 0 bases; bases with no gene match: 7. The CDR3 is made up of 13 amino acids. Germline lookup yields CDR1 SGHVS and CDR2 FQNEAQ. CDR3 in DNA: TGTGCCAGCAGCTTAGCAGGTCAACAGGGGGTTTTCTTT. Translated: CASSLAGQQGVFF. Complete variable domain (other parts from reference TRBV7-8 and TRBJ1-1): GAGVSQSPRYKVAKRGQDVALRCDPISGHVSLFWYQQALGQGPEFLTYFQNEAQLDKSGLPSDRFFAERPEGSVSTLKIQRTQQEDSAVYLCASSLAGQQGVFFGQGTRLTVV.

The chain uses TRBV10-2 and TRBJ2-3, with 8 bases matching TRBD2. The CDR3 length is 16 residues. The junction had 11 bases not matched to a gene; V was cut back by 6 bases and J by 3 bases. CDR1 and CDR2 from the germline V gene are WSHSY and SAAADI. Here the CDR3 DNA reads TGCGCCAGCAGATTCGCGAGCGGGGGACGGACAGATACGCAGTATTTT. This translates into CASRFASGGRTDTQYF.